The 26 T cell receptor beta chains below all came from one sample that was sequenced in a study of shared clonotypes between healthy human individuals. The protocol was immunoSEQ multiplex PCR, while the TCRdb copy is restricted to in-frame clones and leaves out a portion. Here the sample spans 2 million or so clones, approximately 94% being singletons. Terminally differentiated effector memory CD45RA+ cells were left out of the naive CD8 fraction, which was CD45RO-negative and positively selected for CCR7. Material: naive CD8+ T cells sorted from blood. All receptors come from a man aged 18 to 29 in good health.

The chain has TRBV28 and TRBJ2-5, with D perhaps TRBD1 or TRBD2 (6 bases each). With 2 bases removed from V and 3 bases from J, the gap between germline ends came to 16 bases. The CDR3 contains 16 residues. Germline V gives CDR1 MDHEN, CDR2 SYDVKM. The DNA of the CDR3 is TGTGCCAGCAGTTTACCCTCAGCCGGGGGCGAAGAGACCCAGTACTTC. This codes for CASSLPSAGGEETQYF.

Comments on this clone: This CDR3 is also generated by other DNA sequences in the sample. CDR3 region: CASSVDSLETQYF. CDR3 in DNA: TGTGCCAGCAGCGTAGACAGCTTGGAGACCCAGTACTTC. The J gene is TRBJ2-5, the V gene TRBV9; D remains unclear. Trimming took off 0 bases at V and 5 bases at J, with 8 bases between the two ends. This CDR3 has 13 amino acids. CDR1 is SGDLS and CDR2 is YYNGEE in the germline V gene.

The chain has TRBV9 and TRBJ2-4; 7 nucleotides match TRBD2. The CDR3 covers 16 residues. Germline loops: CDR1 SGDLS, CDR2 YYNGEE. The V gene end was trimmed by 4 bases and the J gene end by 0 bases; junction bases not matched to a gene: 7. CDR3 in amino acids: CASSSGGSLAKNIQYF. As DNA, the CDR3 is TGTGCCAGCAGCTCCGGGGGGTCCCTAGCCAAAAACATTCAGTACTTC.

The chain carries TRBV28 and TRBJ1-1, with D unclear. Trimming removed 3 bases at V and 0 bases at J, with 14 bases between. Germline V gives CDR1 MDHEN, CDR2 SYDVKM. The CDR3 runs to 16 residues. CDR3 DNA: TGTGCCAGCAGTTTTACCCCTCGACTGATGAACACTGAAGCTTTCTTT. Its translation: CASSFTPRLMNTEAFF.

The sample holds one count of this clone. The chain recombines TRBV30 with TRBJ2-1; D is ambiguous. There are 14 residues in the CDR3. Germline lookup yields CDR1 GTSNPN and CDR2 SVGIG (reference sequence). Trimming stripped 0 bases from V and 5 bases from J, with 11 bases between. The CDR3 is CAWSVGISHNEQFF. DNA for the CDR3: TGTGCCTGGAGTGTAGGGATTAGCCACAATGAGCAGTTCTTC.

V and J are TRBV2 and TRBJ1-1, with 8 bases identical to TRBD1. The CDR3 extends over 12 amino acids. From germline, CDR1 is SNHLY and CDR2 FYNNEI. Trimming took 7 bases from V and 8 from J; bases not matched to a gene: 6. CDR3 nucleotide sequence: TGTGCCAGCATCGGACAGGGTCAAGAAGCTTTCTTT. It is translated as CASIGQGQEAFF.

As for this clone: Other DNA sequences in this specimen translate into the identical CDR3. The chain couples TRBV4-1 to TRBJ2-7, with 9 bases fitting TRBD1. CDR3 length equals 15 residues. CDR1 is MGHRA and CDR2 is YSYEKL in the germline V gene. The trim removed 3 bases at V and 1 base at J, leaving 4 bases unmatched. The CDR3 spells CASSQGTGFSYEQYF. The DNA for the CDR3 is TGCGCCAGCAGCCAGGGGACAGGGTTTTCCTACGAGCAGTACTTC.

The V gene is TRBV2, the J gene TRBJ2-5; possible D gene TRBD2, 5 bases. With the DNA end fitting TRBJ2-7 better, the J assignment may be wrong. CDR3 size: 15 residues. Germline V gene sequence: CDR1 SNHLY, CDR2 FYNNEI. The CDR3, as DNA: TGTGCCAGCAGTGAAAATGGACTGAGTTCCTACGAGCAGTACTTC. Protein: CASSENGLSSYEQYF.

The V gene is TRBV30, the J gene TRBJ2-7; D remains unclear. V was trimmed by 0 bases and J by 0 bases, leaving 6 bases between them. Germline loops: CDR1 GTSNPN, CDR2 SVGIG (reference sequence). The CDR3 spans 13 residues. CDR3 nucleotides: TGTGCCTGGAGTGTTTCTGCCTCCTACGAGCAGTACTTC. Its translation is CAWSVSASYEQYF.

The chain couples TRBV9 to TRBJ2-3, with unresolved D. Per germline, CDR1 SGDLS and CDR2 YYNGEE. Trimming left V 4 bases short and J 6 bases short, with 15 bases between. The CDR3 is 14 residues long. CDR3 nucleotide sequence: TGTGCCAGCAGCCCCCGATTTTTGACTGATACGCAGTATTTT. Its translation is CASSPRFLTDTQYF.

J is TRBJ2-2 and V is TRBV19, with a tentative D call TRBD2 (5 bases). Germline V gene data show CDR1 as LNHDA and CDR2 as SQIVND (reference sequence). V was trimmed by 0 bases and J by 4 bases, leaving 12 bases between them. This CDR3 comprises 16 residues. The CDR3 spells CASSIDPDSPTGELFF. DNA for the CDR3: TGTGCCAGTAGTATAGATCCGGACTCTCCCACCGGGGAGCTGTTTTTT.

The CDR3 sequence: CASRPPGQASVREETQYF. The CDR3 coding sequence is TGTGCCAGCAGACCACCGGGACAGGCGAGCGTACGGGAAGAGACCCAGTACTTC. The V and J genes are TRBV7-9 and TRBJ2-5, with TRBD1 identical over 8 bases. Germline loops: CDR1 SEHNR, CDR2 FQNEAQ (reference sequence). The CDR3 totals 18 residues. V lost 6 bases to trimming and J lost 3 bases; unmatched junction nucleotides: 18. Full variable domain (outside the CDR3, taken from reference TRBV7-9 and TRBJ2-5): DTGVSQNPRHKITKRGQNVTFRCDPISEHNRLYWYRQTLGQGPEFLTYFQNEAQLEKSRLLSDRFSAERPKGSFSTLEIQRTEQGDSAMYLCASRPPGQASVREETQYFGPGTRLLVL.

The gene calls are TRBV4-1 and TRBJ2-1; the D call may be TRBD1 or TRBD2 (6 bases each). Germline V gene data show CDR1 as MGHRA and CDR2 as YSYEKL. The ends were cut back, 1 base at V and 7 bases at J, with 20 bases in the middle. This CDR3 has 17 residues. The chain's CDR3 is CASSQVKNGGDRNEQFF. The CDR3 coding sequence is TGCGCCAGCAGCCAAGTAAAGAACGGGGGCGACAGAAATGAGCAGTTCTTC.

This rearrangement joins TRBV7-8 to TRBJ2-7; the D gene is possibly TRBD2 (5 bases). V was shortened by 4 bases and J by 2 bases, with 6 bases between the two germline ends. Germline V gene lookup returns CDR1 SGHVS and CDR2 FQNEAQ. The CDR3 runs 12 residues. The CDR3 nucleotides read TGTGCCAGCAGCTCGCGGGCCTACGAGCAGTACTTC. It is translated as CASSSRAYEQYF.

The chain recombines TRBV5-6 with TRBJ1-6, with 12 positions matching TRBD1. Germline V lookup: CDR1 SGHDT, CDR2 YYEEEE. The CDR3 extends over 15 amino acids. The CDR3 DNA reads TGTGCGACCAGGGACAGGGGGCTTCATAATTCACCCCTCCACTTT. Protein sequence: CATRDRGLHNSPLHF.

Concerning this clone: The identical CDR3 is also encoded by other nucleotide sequences in the sample. Here the CDR3 DNA reads TGTGCCAGCAGCCCCGACAGGGGGAACACTGAAGCTTTCTTT. Protein sequence: CASSPDRGNTEAFF. The rearrangement uses TRBV28 and TRBJ1-1; 8 nucleotides line up with TRBD1. Germline V CDR1 and CDR2: MDHEN, SYDVKM. The CDR3 length is 14 residues. V dropped 6 bases and J dropped 1; count of bases not matched to a gene: 4.

The chain combines TRBV10-3 with TRBJ1-3; D unresolved. Per the germline V gene, CDR1 is ENHRY and CDR2 is SYGVKD. With 11 bases removed from V and 2 bases from J, the gap between germline ends came to 16 bases. CDR3 size: 14 residues. CDR3 loop: CASHSGGAGNTIYF. In nucleotides, the CDR3 is TGTGCCTCCCATTCCGGCGGGGCTGGAAACACCATATATTTT.

The chain is built from TRBV30 and TRBJ2-1, with 12 bases that match TRBD2. This CDR3 contains 15 residues. V was clipped by 7 bases and J by 7 bases; unmatched bases: 11. The V gene's germline CDR1 is GTSNPN and CDR2 SVGIG (reference sequence). CDR3 DNA sequence: TGTGCCTTCCCCACGGGGCTAGCGGGGGGGAATGAGCAGTTCTTC. Protein sequence: CAFPTGLAGGNEQFF.

The chain joins TRBV19 to TRBJ1-2; D possibly corresponds to TRBD1 (6 bases). With 6 bases removed from V and 3 bases from J, the gap between germline ends came to 11 bases. The CDR3 has 13 amino acids. Per the germline V gene, CDR1 is LNHDA and CDR2 is SQIVND (reference sequence). CDR3 DNA sequence: TGTGCCAGTAGCCAAAACAGGGACTATGGCTACACCTTC. Translating gives CASSQNRDYGYTF. Full variable domain (rest looked up from reference TRBV19 and TRBJ1-2): DGGITQSPKYLFRKEGQNVTLSCEQNLNHDAMYWYRQDPGQGLRLIYYSQIVNDFQKGDIAEGYSVSREKKESFPLTVTSAQKNPTAFYLCASSQNRDYGYTFGSGTRLTVV.

The chain links TRBV6-6 to TRBJ2-5, with unresolved D. CDR3 length: 15 residues. V was shortened by 5 bases and J by 6 bases, with 19 bases between the two germline ends. Germline CDR1 MNHNY, CDR2 SVGAGI (reference sequence). CDR3 sequence reads: CASSRLSPFGQTQYF. CDR3 nucleotide sequence: TGTGCCAGCAGTCGTCTTTCCCCATTCGGGCAGACCCAGTACTTC.

The rearrangement links TRBV11-2 to TRBJ2-7; weak D call: TRBD2 (5 bases). This CDR3 comprises 15 residues. Germline V lookup: CDR1 SGHAT, CDR2 FQNNGV. Between the trimmed V and J ends, which lost 5 bases and 2 bases, there was a span of 16 bases. The CDR3 loop reads CASSPLDYVTYEQYF. DNA of the CDR3: TGTGCCAGCAGCCCCCTAGACTACGTGACCTACGAGCAGTACTTC.

J is TRBJ2-5 and V is TRBV13; 10 bases match TRBD2. Trimming took 5 bases from V and 5 from J; bases not matched to a gene: 17. This CDR3 region has 18 residues. CDR1 and CDR2 (germline): PRHDT, FYEKMQ (reference sequence). CDR3 in DNA: TGTGCCAGCAGCCCCCGTTTAGCGGGGGGACATTTTCGGGAGACCCAGTACTTC. It encodes CASSPRLAGGHFRETQYF.

This chain joins TRBV6-6 and TRBJ2-7, with no clear D. This CDR3 has 14 amino acids. V shed 0 bases and J shed 2 bases, with 8 bases lying between them. CDR1 MNHNY and CDR2 SVGAGI come from the germline V gene (reference sequence). CDR3: CASSYSSQTYEQYF. The CDR3 DNA reads as TGTGCCAGCAGTTACTCGAGTCAGACCTACGAGCAGTACTTC.

The chain is built from TRBV5-1 and TRBJ2-3, with D possibly being TRBD1 or TRBD2 (5 bases each). Germline V gene data show CDR1 as SGHRS and CDR2 as YFSETQ. This CDR3 region has 17 residues. V was pared by 0 bases and J by 2 bases, with 16 bases between. The CDR3 is CASSLGVRERPTDTQYF. The CDR3 nucleotides read TGCGCCAGCAGCTTGGGAGTCAGGGAGCGACCCACAGATACGCAGTATTTT.

This clone was detected only once. The chain uses TRBV6-1 and TRBJ2-3; a weak D match, TRBD2 (5 bases). Germline values: CDR1 MNHNS, CDR2 SASEGT. The CDR3 extends over 15 amino acids. V lost 2 bases and J lost 2, with 11 bases in between. CDR3 residues: CASSELGRDTDTQYF. DNA of the CDR3: TGTGCCAGCAGTGAACTAGGGAGAGACACAGATACGCAGTATTTT.

This clone was detected only once. This chain joins TRBV5-1 and TRBJ2-1; D is unresolved. This CDR3 has 15 residues. V was cut by 0 bases and J by 6 bases, with 13 bases left in between. CDR1 is SGHRS, CDR2 YFSETQ, per germline. CDR3 in amino acids: CASSLEGGYGNEQFF. Here the CDR3 DNA reads TGCGCCAGCAGCTTGGAGGGTGGTTACGGCAATGAGCAGTTCTTC.